The 7 T cell receptor beta chains below were found in one sample sequenced in a study of blood T cell repertoires in COVID-19. Repertoires were generated with immunoSEQ multiplex PCR, while TCRdb's copy carries only in-frame clones and drops some. There are 90,000 or so clones in the sample; around nine tenths occur only once, and about 18% lies in the top ten. The sequenced sample consisted of peripheral blood. The receptor source for this set is a woman aged 55-70 years with COVID-19, enrolled during active disease.

The chain carries TRBV18 and TRBJ2-5; a possible D gene is TRBD1 (6 bases). This CDR3 is built from 15 residues. The V gene's germline CDR1 is KGHSH and CDR2 LQKENI. The ends were cut back, 0 bases at V and 2 bases at J, with 10 bases in the middle. CDR3 in amino acids: CASSPPQGRQETQYF. The DNA for the CDR3 is TGTGCCAGCTCACCACCGCAGGGGCGGCAAGAGACCCAGTACTTC. The full variable domain, its missing parts supplied by reference TRBV18 and TRBJ2-5, is NAGVMQNPRHLVRRRGQEARLRCSPMKGHSHVYWYRQLPEEGLKFMVYLQKENIIDESGMPKERFSAEFPKEGPSILRIQQVVRGDSAAYFCASSPPQGRQETQYFGPGTRLLVL.

The chain combines TRBV10-2 with TRBJ1-6; D gene uncertain. The CDR3 is 13 residues long. V was clipped by 2 bases and J by 7 bases, with 6 bases between them. CDR1 is WSHSY, CDR2 SAAADI, per germline. CDR3 DNA sequence: TGCGCCAGCAGTGAGAGCCTGAATTCACCCCTCCACTTT. Amino acid sequence: CASSESLNSPLHF.

V usage is TRBV7-2 and J usage is TRBJ2-2; 10 nucleotides align to TRBD1. V lost 3 bases, J lost 6 bases, and 4 bases stayed unmatched. Germline values: CDR1 SGHTA, CDR2 FQGNSA. This CDR3 has 15 residues. This chain's CDR3 is CASSFGTGESGELFF. The CDR3 coding sequence is TGTGCCAGCAGCTTTGGGACAGGGGAGTCCGGGGAGCTGTTTTTT. Full variable domain (remainder filled in from reference TRBV7-2 and TRBJ2-2): GAGVSQSPSNKVTEKGKDVELRCDPISGHTALYWYRQSLGQGLEFLIYFQGNSAPDKSGLPSDRFSAERTGGSVSTLTIQRTQQEDSAVYLCASSFGTGESGELFFGEGSRLTVL.

The chain joins TRBV12-3 or TRBV12-4 to TRBJ2-7; weak D call: TRBD1 (6 bases). Trimming shortened V by 6 bases and J by 1 base, and 10 bases separated the two germline ends. There are 13 residues in the CDR3. The CDR3 DNA is TGTGCCAGCAGGAGAGGACAGTCCTACGAGCAGTACTTC. Translated, it gives CASRRGQSYEQYF.

This sequence joins TRBV5-1 and TRBJ2-3; D is uncertain. The CDR3 contains 13 residues. The V end lost 1 base, the J end lost 2 bases, and 5 bases lay between the germline ends. Germline assignment: CDR1 SGHRS and CDR2 YFSETQ. For the CDR3, the DNA is TGCGCCAGCAGCTTGTACTTCACAGATACGCAGTATTTT. Translating it yields CASSLYFTDTQYF.

This chain links TRBV10-3 with TRBJ1-1, with 7 bases lining up with TRBD1. Germline loops: CDR1 ENHRY, CDR2 SYGVKD. Trimming took 1 base from V and 4 from J; bases not matched to a gene: 6. The CDR3 has 15 amino acids. CDR3 in amino acids: CAISEFGQEGTEAFF. CDR3 coding DNA: TGTGCCATCAGTGAGTTTGGACAGGAGGGCACTGAAGCTTTCTTT.

The chain carries TRBV9 and TRBJ1-2, with 8 bases aligning to TRBD1. Germline V gene data show CDR1 as SGDLS and CDR2 as YYNGEE. The CDR3 is made up of 12 amino acids. The V segment lost 6 bases and the J segment 8 bases; nucleotides outside the gene matches: 6. CDR3 sequence reads: CASIQDRAGYTF. In nucleotides, the CDR3 is TGTGCCAGCATCCAGGACAGGGCCGGCTACACCTTC. The full variable domain, rest sourced from reference TRBV9 and TRBJ1-2, is DSGVTQTPKHLITATGQRVTLRCSPRSGDLSVYWYQQSLDQGLQFLIQYYNGEERAKGNILERFSAQQFPDLHSELNLSSLELGDSALYFCASIQDRAGYTFGSGTRLTVV.